A selection of T cell receptor beta chains follows, all from one sample in a study of OX40 agonist ivuxolimab in advanced cancers. Libraries were prepared by immunoSEQ multiplex PCR; TCRdb keeps only in-frame clonotypes and omits some of them. The data show fewer than 140,000 clones, approximately 90% seen once. The specimen comprised CD4+ or CD8+ T cells sorted from blood, sampled in a trial of the OX40 agonist ivuxolimab. The receptors here all came from an adult with an advanced solid tumor such as melanoma, head and neck, liver or kidney cancer. CDR3s include the opening cysteine and the closing phenylalanine or tryptophan. Clone size appears in some rows only: once, few, many, or a class for an expanded clone.

J | size | V | CDR3
TRBJ1-3 | . | TRBV30 | CAWSGHSGNTIYF
TRBJ1-2 | once | TRBV2 | CASSGRQDGYTF
TRBJ1-5 | once | TRBV10-3 | CAISGTGNQPQHF
TRBJ2-7 | . | TRBV6-5 | CASSKGTAFYEQYF
TRBJ2-7 | . | TRBV7-9 | CASSLAGLNYEQYF
TRBJ2-7 | . | TRBV2 | CASSEYVQGAGIF
TRBJ2-7 | . | TRBV28 | CASSFSAGALYEQYF
TRBJ1-3 | . | TRBV14 | CASSQDRDPGNTIYF
TRBJ1-3 | . | TRBV6-6 | CASSYEGNTIYF
TRBJ1-2 | . | TRBV19 | CASSPTEYGYTF
TRBJ1-1 | . | TRBV10-3 | CAITRGWGDTEAFF
TRBJ1-2 | . | TRBV2 | CASVQSRLNYGYTF
TRBJ1-3 | . | TRBV19 | CASRPGTESSGNTIYF
TRBJ2-1 | . | TRBV11-3 | CASSPTQWNEQFF
TRBJ2-5 | . | TRBV4-2 | CASSQAGGGWETQYF
TRBJ1-3 | . | TRBV5-4 | CASSQDQSLDTIYF
TRBJ2-4 | . | TRBV10-3 | CATRTPERDIQYF
TRBJ1-2 | . | TRBV6-5 | CASSQGQGGFYTF
TRBJ2-5 | . | TRBV6-5 | CASSYYGGRRETQYF
TRBJ2-7 | . | TRBV28 | CASSPGQSYEQYF
TRBJ1-5 | few | TRBV9 | CASSPGTGSQPQHF
TRBJ1-5 | . | TRBV4-2 | CASSLDGGNQPQHF
TRBJ1-5 | . | TRBV30 | CAWSTGGNQPQHF
TRBJ1-1 | . | TRBV27 | CASSRTENTEAFF
TRBJ2-2 | . | TRBV4-2 | CASSLQTDRELFF
TRBJ2-7 | . | TRBV5-6 | CASSSGTGQYEQYF
TRBJ2-5 | once | TRBV6-6 | CASRRRGQGAETQYF
TRBJ1-3 | . | TRBV11-2 | CASGRDPSGNTIYF
TRBJ2-6 | . | TRBV6-5 | CASSYSISGANVLTF
TRBJ2-3 | few | TRBV18 | CASSPSSGGGLGTDTQYF
TRBJ2-7 | few | TRBV7-2 | CASSLVGGGSEQYF
TRBJ2-5 | . | TRBV30 | CACVYQGAGGTQYF
TRBJ2-7 | . | TRBV7-6 | CASSFRTEHEQYF
TRBJ1-5 | . | TRBV7-2 | CASSLGRGNQPQHF
TRBJ1-3 | . | TRBV7-2 | CASSPGTASGNTIYF
TRBJ2-7 | . | TRBV7-9 | CASSPGDIHEQYF
TRBJ2-6 | . | TRBV30 | CAWNPSGYRGGANVLTF
TRBJ2-3 | . | TRBV18 | CASSPTTGVASTDTQYF
TRBJ2-3 | . | TRBV28 | CASSKARSTDTQYF
TRBJ2-3 | . | TRBV5-1 | CATQRGGTDTQYF
TRBJ1-6 | . | TRBV27 | CASSLLQTGGGSPLHF
TRBJ2-5 | . | TRBV18 | CASSTQGETQYF
TRBJ2-5 | . | TRBV11-2 | CASSDQRAETQYF
TRBJ1-4 | . | TRBV30 | CAWSVRQGAGEKLFF
TRBJ2-7 | . | TRBV28 | CASRRTGSDYEQYF
TRBJ2-5 | . | TRBV4-1 | CASSQVSSGGPLQETQYF
TRBJ2-5 | . | TRBV5-1 | CASREDGAGGRETQYF
TRBJ2-1 | . | TRBV11-2 | CASSREGTGGHEQFF
TRBJ1-1 | once | TRBV25-1 | CASSDTEAFF
TRBJ1-5 | . | TRBV30 | CAWSSLFGGQPQHF
TRBJ2-2 | . | TRBV7-3 | CASSLNTGYTGELFF
TRBJ1-5 | . | TRBV4-2 | CASSLTLDPSGNQPQHF
TRBJ1-4 | . | TRBV27 | CASSSGQQTNEKLFF